The present T cell receptor beta chain was sequenced within a study of blood T cell repertoires in COVID-19. This CDR3 has 17 residues. Germline V lookup: CDR1 MGHRA, CDR2 YSYEKL. The V gene lost 4 bases and the J gene lost 0 bases, with 19 bases spanning the gap. In the original analysis: Scientists estimated how many nucleated cells there were by amplifying reference gene primers. This table comes from immunoSEQ multiplex PCR, and its TCRdb copy is limited to in-frame clones, with some not included. Clone size and the V and J calls come from that table; the DNA yielded D and trimming. This table has 65,000 to 75,000 clones, more than 75% appearing once.

Sequenced material: peripheral blood. This chain uses TRBV4-1 with TRBJ2-7; D is possibly TRBD2 (5 bases). This clonotype was obtained from a woman aged 80 or over with active or convalescent COVID-19. The CDR3 DNA sequence: TGCGCCAGCAGCCTCCTCAGGAGCCTAGCAGGCTCCTACGAGCAGTACTTC. It codes for CASSLLRSLAGSYEQYF.